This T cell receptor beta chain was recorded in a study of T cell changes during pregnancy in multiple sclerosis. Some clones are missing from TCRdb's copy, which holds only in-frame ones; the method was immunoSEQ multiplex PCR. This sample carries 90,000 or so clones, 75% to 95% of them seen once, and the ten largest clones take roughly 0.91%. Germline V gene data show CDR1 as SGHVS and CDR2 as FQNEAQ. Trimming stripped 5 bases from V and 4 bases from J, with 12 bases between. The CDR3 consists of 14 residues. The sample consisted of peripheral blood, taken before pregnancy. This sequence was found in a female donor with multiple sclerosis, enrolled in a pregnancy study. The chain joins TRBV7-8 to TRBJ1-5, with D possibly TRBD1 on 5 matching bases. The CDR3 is CASSAGGPNQPQHF. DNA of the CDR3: TGTGCCAGCAGCGCCGGGGGACCAAATCAGCCCCAGCATTTT.